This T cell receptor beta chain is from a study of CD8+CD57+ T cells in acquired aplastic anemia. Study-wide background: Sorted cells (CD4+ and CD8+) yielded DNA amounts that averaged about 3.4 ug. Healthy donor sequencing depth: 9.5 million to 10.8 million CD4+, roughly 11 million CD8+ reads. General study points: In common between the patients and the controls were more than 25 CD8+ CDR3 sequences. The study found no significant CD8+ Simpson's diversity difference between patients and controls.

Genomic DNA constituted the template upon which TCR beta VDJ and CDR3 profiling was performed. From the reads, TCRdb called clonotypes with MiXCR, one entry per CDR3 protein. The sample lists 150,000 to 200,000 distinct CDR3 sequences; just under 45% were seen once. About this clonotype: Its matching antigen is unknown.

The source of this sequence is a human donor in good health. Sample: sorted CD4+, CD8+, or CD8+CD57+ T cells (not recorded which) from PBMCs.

The CDR3 is CSARDPDSASYEQYF. DNA for the CDR3: TGCAGTGCTAGGGACCCGGACAGCGCTTCCTACGAGCAGTACTTC. V is TRBV20-1 and J is TRBJ2-7; weak D call: TRBD1 (6 bases). Trimming shortened V by 3 bases and J by 1 base, and 16 bases separated the two germline ends. The CDR3 totals 15 residues. The germline V gene has CDR1 DFQATT and CDR2 SNEGSKA (reference sequence).